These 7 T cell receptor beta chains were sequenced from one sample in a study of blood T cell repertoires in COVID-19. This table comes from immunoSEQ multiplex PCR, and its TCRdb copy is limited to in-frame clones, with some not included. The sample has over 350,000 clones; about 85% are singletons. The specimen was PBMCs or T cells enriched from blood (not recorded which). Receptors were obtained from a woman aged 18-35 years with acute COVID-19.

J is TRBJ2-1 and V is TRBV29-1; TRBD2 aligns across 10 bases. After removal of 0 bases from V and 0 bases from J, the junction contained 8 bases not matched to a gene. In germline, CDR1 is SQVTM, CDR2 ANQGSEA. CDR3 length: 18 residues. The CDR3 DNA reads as TGCAGCGTTGAAGATGACAGCGGGAGGGCTAGCTCCTACAATGAGCAGTTCTTC. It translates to CSVEDDSGRASSYNEQFF.

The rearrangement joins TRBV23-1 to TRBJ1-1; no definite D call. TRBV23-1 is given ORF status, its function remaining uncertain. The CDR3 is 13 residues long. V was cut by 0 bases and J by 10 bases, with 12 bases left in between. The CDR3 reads CASSQSYGRLAFF. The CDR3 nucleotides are TGCGCCAGCAGTCAATCATATGGCAGGCTAGCTTTCTTT.

The CDR3: CASSARSGETQYF. CDR3 bases: TGTGCCAGCAGCGCCCGGTCAGGAGAGACCCAGTACTTC. J is TRBJ2-5 and V is TRBV9; D not resolved. This CDR3 contains 13 residues. Germline CDR1 and CDR2: SGDLS and YYNGEE. Trimming removed 3 bases from V and 4 bases from J, with 10 bases in between.

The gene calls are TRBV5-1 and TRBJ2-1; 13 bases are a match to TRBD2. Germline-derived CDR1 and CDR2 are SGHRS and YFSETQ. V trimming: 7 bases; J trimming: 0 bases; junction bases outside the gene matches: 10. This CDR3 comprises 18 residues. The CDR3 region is CASGGLAGVRSSYNEQFF. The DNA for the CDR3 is TGCGCCAGCGGCGGACTAGCGGGGGTCCGGAGCTCCTACAATGAGCAGTTCTTC.

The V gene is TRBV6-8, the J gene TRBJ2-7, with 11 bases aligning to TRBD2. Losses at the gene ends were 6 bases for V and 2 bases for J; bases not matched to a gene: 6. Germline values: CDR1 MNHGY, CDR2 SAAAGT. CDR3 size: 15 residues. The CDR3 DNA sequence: TGTGCCAGCAGCTGTAGCGGGGGGGACCCCTACGAGCAGTACTTC. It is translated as CASSCSGGDPYEQYF.

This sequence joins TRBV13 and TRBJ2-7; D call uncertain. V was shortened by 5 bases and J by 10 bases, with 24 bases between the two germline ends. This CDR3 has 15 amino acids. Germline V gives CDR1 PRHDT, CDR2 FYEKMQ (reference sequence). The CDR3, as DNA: TGTGCCAGCAGCCCTCCCCCTCCGACTGCCCCTAATCAGTACTTC. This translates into CASSPPPPTAPNQYF.

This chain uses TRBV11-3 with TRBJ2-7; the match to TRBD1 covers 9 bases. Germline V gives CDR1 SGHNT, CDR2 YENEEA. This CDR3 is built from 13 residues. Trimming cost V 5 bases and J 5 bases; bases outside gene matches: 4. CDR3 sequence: CASSNRGRDEQYF. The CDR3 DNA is TGTGCCAGCAGCAACAGGGGGCGCGACGAGCAGTACTTC.